A single sample gave rise to the 10 T cell receptor beta chains below, sequenced in a study of graft-versus-host responses after intestinal transplantation. Measured with immunoSEQ multiplex PCR; TCRdb has only the in-frame clones, and not every one. The sample carries 74,000 or so clones, approximately 92% recorded once. The sequences come from PBMCs, collected 98 days after intestinal transplantation. The source is a human patient who received an intestinal transplant, so some T cells may come from the graft donor.

The genes are TRBV15 and TRBJ2-7; 8 nucleotides align to TRBD1. Trimming removed 3 bases from V and 4 bases from J; junction bases left unmatched: 5. There are 14 residues in the CDR3. Germline CDR1 LNHNV, CDR2 YYDKDF (reference sequence). The CDR3 region is CATSSGRGLYEQYF. The CDR3 DNA reads TGTGCCACCAGCAGCGGCAGGGGGCTTTACGAGCAGTACTTC. The full variable domain, rest sourced from reference TRBV15 and TRBJ2-7, is DAMVIQNPRYQVTQFGKPVTLSCSQTLNHNVMYWYQQKSSQAPKLLFHYYDKDFNNEADTPDNFQSRRPNTSFCFLDIRSPGLGDTAMYLCATSSGRGLYEQYFGPGTRLTVT.

V gene TRBV2 combines with J gene TRBJ1-2; no clear D gene. Looked up from germline, CDR1 is SNHLY and CDR2 is FYNNEI. The V end lost 3 bases, the J end lost 3 bases, and 8 bases lay between the germline ends. This CDR3 region has 13 residues. The CDR3 region is CASSDGRDYGYTF. The DNA of the CDR3 is TGTGCCAGCAGTGACGGACGGGACTATGGCTACACCTTC.

V is TRBV10-3 and J is TRBJ2-5; D is uncertain. Germline-derived CDR1 and CDR2 are ENHRY and SYGVKD. The CDR3 length is 14 residues. The V end lost 6 bases, the J end lost 4 bases, and 15 bases lay between the germline ends. This CDR3 reads CAISPNDVGETQYF. DNA for the CDR3: TGTGCCATCAGCCCTAATGATGTGGGAGAGACCCAGTACTTC.

Points on this clone: A read error may produce the germline difference seen at one junction end. The sample has other DNA sequences that encode this CDR3 too. The CDR3 DNA reads as TGCGCCAGCAGTTACGACGGGACGAATACTGAAGCTTTCTTT. Translating it yields CASSYDGTNTEAFF. The rearrangement joins TRBV6-6 to TRBJ1-1; weak D call: TRBD1 (5 bases). There are 14 residues in the CDR3. The germline V gene encodes CDR1 MNHNY and CDR2 SVGAGI (reference sequence).

V usage is TRBV28 and J usage is TRBJ1-2, with TRBD1 as a possible D gene (6 bases). Germline V gene data show CDR1 as MDHEN and CDR2 as SYDVKM. V was cut by 7 bases and J by 4 bases, with 19 bases left in between. This CDR3 is 15 amino acids long. Here the CDR3 reads CASMDDWDTFYGYTF. The CDR3, as DNA: TGTGCCAGCATGGACGATTGGGACACATTCTATGGCTACACCTTC.

This chain links TRBV2 with TRBJ1-2; D possibly corresponds to TRBD1 (5 bases). There are 15 residues in the CDR3. The V end lost 7 bases, the J end lost 0 bases, and 15 bases lay between the germline ends. The germline gives CDR1 SNHLY, CDR2 FYNNEI. The DNA of the CDR3 is TGTGCCAGCATTGACGGGGCAAACCCTAACTATGGCTACACCTTC. Translating it yields CASIDGANPNYGYTF.

The rearrangement uses TRBV7-3 and TRBJ2-2; D is unresolved. This CDR3 contains 12 residues. Germline V gives CDR1 SGHTA, CDR2 FQGTGA. With 5 bases removed from V and 3 bases from J, the gap between germline ends came to 4 bases. CDR3 sequence: CASSPYTGELFF. CDR3 sequence (DNA): TGTGCCAGCAGCCCTTACACCGGGGAGCTGTTTTTT.

The chain couples TRBV5-4 to TRBJ2-2; tentatively, D is TRBD1 or TRBD2 (5 bases each). Germline V gene sequence: CDR1 SGHNT, CDR2 YYREEE (reference sequence). The CDR3 extends over 14 amino acids. The V and J ends lost 5 bases and 4 bases respectively, with 12 bases between them. The CDR3: CASRLGPVTGELFF. The CDR3 bases are TGTGCCAGCAGACTGGGACCCGTCACCGGGGAGCTGTTTTTT.

The CDR3 protein is CASSLRRREKLFF. CDR3 bases: TGTGCCAGCAGTTTACGTAGGAGGGAAAAACTGTTTTTT. The V call is TRBV27, the J call TRBJ1-4; D uncertain. CDR3 length: 13 amino acids. Germline loops: CDR1 MNHEY, CDR2 SMNVEV (reference sequence). V gave up 2 bases and J gave up 8 bases, with 9 bases separating them. Full variable domain (remainder filled in from reference TRBV27 and TRBJ1-4): EAQVTQNPRYLITVTGKKLTVTCSQNMNHEYMSWYRQDPGLGLRQIYYSMNVEVTDKGDVPEGYKVSRKEKRNFPLILESPSPNQTSLYFCASSLRRREKLFFGSGTQLSVL.

V is TRBV30 and J is TRBJ1-1, with D tentatively TRBD1 (5 bases). Trimming removed 4 bases at V and 5 bases at J, with 11 bases between. Germline-derived CDR1 and CDR2 are GTSNPN and SVGIG (reference sequence). The CDR3 is 12 amino acids. CDR3 amino acids: CAWTRGGTEAFF. DNA of the CDR3: TGTGCCTGGACGAGGGGAGGAACTGAAGCTTTCTTT. The variable domain in full, with the rest retrieved from reference TRBV30 and TRBJ1-1, is SQTIHQWPATLVQPVGSPLSLECTVEGTSNPNLYWYRQAAGRGLQLLFYSVGIGQISSEVPQNLSASRPQDRQFILSSKKLLLSDSGFYLCAWTRGGTEAFFGQGTRLTVV.